This TCR beta chain originates from a study of lymphopenia after photon versus proton radiotherapy. Study-level results: After lymphocyte nadir, photon-treated repertoires showed oligoclonal expansion, especially CD8+ Temra. Authors raise, but do not show, better survival with proton therapy. Relative stability marked proton patients; photon patients lost diversity and naive cells.

Remarks on this clone: Its target is not known.

Only in-frame clones appear in the TCRdb table, and some are missing; sequencing was by immunoSEQ multiplex PCR. This sample yields about 25,000 clones, of which around 90% are seen a single time; approximately 19% belongs to the top ten. CDR1 and CDR2 (germline): SGHKS, YYEKEE (reference sequence). Trimming removed 2 bases from V and 1 base from J; junction bases left unmatched: 5. This CDR3 comprises 16 residues. This sequence joins TRBV5-5 and TRBJ2-2; 7 bases agree with TRBD1. The sample here was peripheral blood, taken from a patient treated with photon-based radiotherapy. The receptor comes from a man in his forties or fifties with gastric cancer. The CDR3, as DNA: TGTGCCAGCAGCTTCAGGACAGGCGTGAACACCGGGGAGCTGTTTTTT. It yields the protein CASSFRTGVNTGELFF.